This TCR beta chain was identified during a study of blood T cell repertoires in COVID-19. Study information: Researchers got acute and convalescent COVID-19 samples from the United States, Italy and Spain. Sample material is recorded as cDNA or gDNA derived from T cells, B-cell-depleted T cells, or PBMCs.

The CDR3 covers 13 residues. The ends were cut back, 5 bases at V and 4 bases at J, with 8 bases in the middle. The germline CDR1 and CDR2 sequences are SGHTA and FQGTGA. Original processing methods: Amplification from reference gene primers served as the basis for estimated nucleated cell counts. Assay used: immunoSEQ multiplex PCR; TCRdb lists only in-frame clones, some missing. V and J calls and clone size are as listed in that table; D and trimming were resolved from the DNA. The repertoire holds about 130,000 clones, with roughly 80% as singletons. The sample taken for sequencing was peripheral blood. The J gene is TRBJ2-2, the V gene TRBV7-3; D not resolved. The TCR originated in a man between 60 and 75 years old who had recovered from COVID-19. Written as DNA, the CDR3 is TGTGCCAGCAGCCCCTATTCCACCGGGGAGCTGTTTTTT. It codes for CASSPYSTGELFF.